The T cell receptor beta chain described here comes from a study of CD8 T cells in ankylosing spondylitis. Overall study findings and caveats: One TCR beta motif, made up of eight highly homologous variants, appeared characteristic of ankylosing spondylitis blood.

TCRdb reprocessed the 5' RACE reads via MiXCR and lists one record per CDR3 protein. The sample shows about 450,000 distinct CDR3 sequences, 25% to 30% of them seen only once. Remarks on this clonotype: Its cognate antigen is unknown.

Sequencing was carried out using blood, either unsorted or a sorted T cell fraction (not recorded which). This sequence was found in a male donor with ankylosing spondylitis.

Here the CDR3 DNA reads TGTGCCAGCAGCCAAGATGGGGTAGCGGGAACTTCAGAGACCCAGTACTTC. Translated, it gives CASSQDGVAGTSETQYF. The chain uses TRBV4-2 and TRBJ2-5, with 8 bases lining up with TRBD2. Germline CDR1 LGHNA, CDR2 YNFKEQ. The CDR3 has 17 residues. V shed 0 bases, J shed 4 bases, and the junction held 10 bases outside the gene matches.